A single sample is the source of the 32 T cell receptor beta chains below, sequenced in a study of control samples from healthy donors and cancer patients. Sequencing was performed with immunoSEQ multiplex PCR; in TCRdb, only in-frame clones are kept and a portion is missing. This table holds 90,000 to 120,000 clones, approximately 80% found once. Source material: blood. The receptors originated from a man aged 18 to 30 in good health.

This chain connects TRBV6-4 to TRBJ2-1, with 8 positions matching TRBD2. The CDR3 has 16 residues. V lost 2 bases and J lost 6; bases outside the gene matches: 9. Germline V gene lookup returns CDR1 MRHNA and CDR2 SNTAGT. DNA of the CDR3: TGTGCCAGCAGTGACCAGACCGGGGGGGGATTCAATGAGCAGTTCTTC. It yields the protein CASSDQTGGGFNEQFF.

There are a few counts of this clone. The V gene is TRBV18, the J gene TRBJ2-3; possibly TRBD1 or TRBD2 for D (5 bases each). This CDR3 is 16 amino acids long. Germline CDR1 KGHSH, CDR2 LQKENI. Between the trimmed V and J ends, which lost 2 bases and 0 bases, there was a span of 12 bases. CDR3 DNA sequence: TGTGCCAGCTCACCAAGTTCGGGGCAGAGCACAGATACGCAGTATTTT. Encoded protein: CASSPSSGQSTDTQYF.

CDR3 sequence reads: CASSFGATTEAFF. CDR3 in DNA: TGTGCCAGCAGCTTCGGCGCAACCACTGAAGCTTTCTTT. V gene TRBV7-9 combines with J gene TRBJ1-1; D is uncertain. The CDR3 totals 13 residues. The germline CDR1 and CDR2 sequences are SEHNR and FQNEAQ (reference sequence). V was pared by 3 bases and J by 4 bases, with 9 bases between. Full variable domain (outside the CDR3, taken from reference TRBV7-9 and TRBJ1-1): DTGVSQNPRHKITKRGQNVTFRCDPISEHNRLYWYRQTLGQGPEFLTYFQNEAQLEKSRLLSDRFSAERPKGSFSTLEIQRTEQGDSAMYLCASSFGATTEAFFGQGTRLTVV.

The rearrangement joins TRBV6-2 or TRBV6-3 to TRBJ1-2; no clear D gene. CDR1 is MNHEY and CDR2 is SVGEGT in the germline V gene. The V gene lost 1 base and the J gene lost 6 bases, with 9 bases spanning the gap. The CDR3 is made up of 13 amino acids. CDR3 protein: CASSYWEAHGYTF. The CDR3 DNA reads as TGTGCCAGCAGTTACTGGGAGGCCCATGGCTACACCTTC.

The rearrangement links TRBV4-1 to TRBJ2-7, with 8 bases that match TRBD1. The length of the CDR3 is 14 residues. CDR1 is MGHRA, CDR2 YSYEKL, per germline. J gave up 6 bases and V 4 bases, and 8 bases lay outside the gene matches. Written as DNA, the CDR3 is TGCGCCAGCAGCCTCCTCGGACAGGGCAGCGAGCAGTACTTC. Translation gives CASSLLGQGSEQYF.

The chain links TRBV27 to TRBJ1-4; TRBD1 might be the D (5 bases). CDR1 and CDR2 (germline): MNHEY, SMNVEV (reference sequence). V was shortened by 6 bases and J by 7 bases, with 18 bases between the two germline ends. There are 15 residues in the CDR3. CDR3 in amino acids: CASRSLTEIGEKLFF. As DNA, the CDR3 is TGTGCCAGCAGGTCATTGACAGAAATCGGTGAAAAACTGTTTTTT.

The chain couples TRBV5-1 to TRBJ2-7; 11 positions agree with TRBD1. In germline, CDR1 is SGHRS, CDR2 YFSETQ. V lost 2 bases and J lost 2; bases outside the gene matches: 6. The CDR3 sequence is 16 residues long. The CDR3 here is CASSFQGQGATYEQYF. The CDR3 nucleotides are TGCGCCAGCAGCTTTCAAGGACAGGGGGCGACCTACGAGCAGTACTTC.

This chain uses TRBV19 with TRBJ2-2; D call uncertain. This CDR3 comprises 15 residues. Between the trimmed V and J ends, which lost 5 bases and 1 base, there was a span of 11 bases. The germline gives CDR1 LNHDA, CDR2 SQIVND (reference sequence). CDR3 sequence: CASSPFHGNTGELFF. As DNA, the CDR3 is TGTGCCAGTAGTCCCTTTCATGGGAACACCGGGGAGCTGTTTTTT.

The gene calls are TRBV6-1 and TRBJ2-3; D is uncertain. Germline loops: CDR1 MNHNS, CDR2 SASEGT. The CDR3 loop spans 19 amino acids. V was cut by 3 bases and J by 2 bases, with 24 bases left in between. The chain's CDR3 is CASSDGTASTYGFTDTQYF. CDR3 nucleotide sequence: TGTGCCAGCAGTGATGGAACAGCCTCCACCTACGGGTTCACAGATACGCAGTATTTT.

The chain uses TRBV24-1 and TRBJ2-3; 8 bases are a match to TRBD1. With V trimmed by 5 bases and J by 5 bases, 8 bases remained unmatched. The CDR3 spans 15 residues. Germline loops: CDR1 KGHDR, CDR2 SFDVKD. Here the CDR3 reads CATSVGAGGVDTQYF. The CDR3 region has the DNA TGTGCCACCAGTGTCGGGGCAGGGGGCGTAGATACGCAGTATTTT.

This clone was seen only a few times. The CDR3 loop reads CASSLTGRHEQYV. The CDR3 region has the DNA TGTGCCAGCAGCTTGACGGGGAGACACGAGCAGTACGTC. This sequence joins TRBV5-5 and TRBJ2-7; weak D call: TRBD2 (5 bases). V gave up 1 base and J gave up 5 bases, with 10 bases separating them. CDR3 length: 13 residues. The germline V gene encodes CDR1 SGHKS and CDR2 YYEKEE (reference sequence).

V and J are TRBV6-6 and TRBJ2-3; 10 positions match TRBD2. Germline V gives CDR1 MNHNY, CDR2 SVGAGI (reference sequence). The CDR3 loop spans 18 amino acids. The junction had 14 bases not matched to a gene; V was cut back by 5 bases and J by 3 bases. CDR3 amino acids: CASSPPSGGPRNTDTQYF. DNA for the CDR3: TGTGCCAGCAGTCCCCCTAGCGGGGGCCCGAGGAATACAGATACGCAGTATTTT.

The rearrangement links TRBV7-9 to TRBJ1-5; D is undetermined. V was cut by 4 bases and J by 7 bases, with 14 bases left in between. Germline V lookup: CDR1 SEHNR, CDR2 FQNEAQ (reference sequence). The CDR3 length is 14 residues. The CDR3 here is CASSSPPLNQPQHF. The CDR3 nucleotides read TGTGCCAGCAGCTCACCCCCCCTCAACCAGCCCCAGCATTTT. Full variable domain (missing parts from reference TRBV7-9 and TRBJ1-5): DTGVSQNPRHKITKRGQNVTFRCDPISEHNRLYWYRQTLGQGPEFLTYFQNEAQLEKSRLLSDRFSAERPKGSFSTLEIQRTEQGDSAMYLCASSSPPLNQPQHFGDGTRLSIL.

The chain uses TRBV30 and TRBJ1-2; TRBD1 might be the D (6 bases). The CDR3 covers 12 residues. Trimming took 0 bases from V and 7 from J, leaving 9 bases between them. CDR1 and CDR2 (germline): GTSNPN, SVGIG (reference sequence). The CDR3 DNA is TGTGCCTGGAGTGTAGGGGGACCTGGCTACACCTTC. As protein: CAWSVGGPGYTF.

The rearrangement uses TRBV29-1 and TRBJ1-1; the D is unclear. The V gene lost 0 bases and the J gene lost 4 bases, with 9 bases spanning the gap. Germline V CDR1 and CDR2: SQVTM, ANQGSEA. The CDR3 contains 13 residues. CDR3 sequence: CSVEEGWITEAFF. CDR3 sequence (DNA): TGCAGCGTTGAAGAGGGGTGGATCACTGAAGCTTTCTTT.

This rearrangement joins TRBV28 to TRBJ1-2; 7 nucleotides agree with TRBD1. Unmatched junction bases numbered 4, after V lost 3 bases and J lost 3 bases. This CDR3 comprises 14 residues. Germline V lookup: CDR1 MDHEN, CDR2 SYDVKM. The CDR3 loop is CASSLTGHYYGYTF. The CDR3 coding sequence is TGTGCCAGCAGTTTGACAGGGCATTACTATGGCTACACCTTC.

Regarding this clone: Other DNA variants within this sample encode the same CDR3. The chain couples TRBV2 to TRBJ2-1; 7 nucleotides line up with TRBD1. Trimming took 4 bases from V and 3 from J; bases not matched to a gene: 3. The germline CDR1 and CDR2 sequences are SNHLY and FYNNEI. The length of the CDR3 is 14 residues. CDR3 region: CASSGQGYYNEQFF. In DNA, the CDR3 is TGTGCCAGCAGTGGACAGGGCTACTACAATGAGCAGTTCTTC.

The V call is TRBV30, the J call TRBJ1-2; TRBD1 is a possible D gene (5 bases). Germline-derived CDR1 and CDR2 are GTSNPN and SVGIG (reference sequence). This CDR3 is 15 amino acids long. Trimming stripped 4 bases from V and 4 bases from J, with 19 bases between. The CDR3 protein is CAWNPGGRKTYGYTF. The CDR3 nucleotides are TGTGCCTGGAACCCCGGGGGACGTAAAACCTATGGCTACACCTTC.

This clone was seen a handful of times. The chain couples TRBV6-5 to TRBJ1-2; maybe TRBD1 (6 bases). This CDR3 region has 14 residues. Germline V CDR1 and CDR2: MNHEY, SVGAGI. The V gene lost 7 bases and the J gene lost 2 bases, with 14 bases spanning the gap. Here the CDR3 reads CASKRTDPNYGYTF. In DNA, the CDR3 is TGTGCCAGCAAAAGGACAGACCCAAACTATGGCTACACCTTC.

This clone appeared once. The chain joins TRBV18 to TRBJ2-5; no definite D call. CDR1 is KGHSH, CDR2 LQKENI, per germline. The CDR3 covers 17 residues. The germline V and J ends were trimmed by 3 bases and 4 bases, with 21 bases remaining between them. The CDR3 loop reads CASSPPTIDRWGETQYF. CDR3 DNA: TGTGCCAGCTCACCTCCAACGATTGATCGGTGGGGAGAGACCCAGTACTTC.

This clone was detected once. This chain uses TRBV6-5 with TRBJ1-2; 8 nucleotides line up with TRBD1. CDR1 MNHEY and CDR2 SVGAGI come from the germline V gene. Trimming cost V 0 bases and J 8 bases; bases outside gene matches: 5. CDR3 size: 14 residues. Here the CDR3 reads CASSYSPGGGGYTF. In DNA, the CDR3 is TGTGCCAGCAGTTACTCGCCAGGGGGCGGAGGCTACACCTTC.

The rearrangement joins TRBV5-6 to TRBJ1-2; tentative D call: TRBD1 (6 bases). V lost 0 bases and J lost 7, with 19 bases in between. The CDR3 is 16 residues long. Germline V gene data show CDR1 as SGHDT and CDR2 as YYEEEE. The CDR3 region has the DNA TGTGCCAGCAGCTTGGGGGGTGGACAGCCCTATGGTGGCTACACCTTC. This translates into CASSLGGGQPYGGYTF.

The chain employs TRBV9 and TRBJ2-1; the D call may be TRBD1 or TRBD2 (6 bases each). From germline, CDR1 is SGDLS and CDR2 YYNGEE. The CDR3 has 14 amino acids. V gave up 3 bases and J gave up 5 bases, with 12 bases separating them. CDR3 residues: CASSGGAPNNEQFF. The CDR3 DNA follows: TGTGCCAGCAGCGGGGGGGCTCCCAACAATGAGCAGTTCTTC.

This clone was picked up one time. The gene calls are TRBV6-2 or TRBV6-3 and TRBJ1-5; D is ambiguous. The CDR3 is 14 amino acids. Germline V gives CDR1 MNHEY, CDR2 SVGEGT. V gave up 3 bases and J gave up 5 bases, with 11 bases separating them. For the CDR3, the DNA is TGTGCCAGCAGTTATGTTTCCCGGGATCAGCCCCAGCATTTT. Its translation is CASSYVSRDQPQHF.

The chain joins TRBV27 to TRBJ2-5; D remains unclear. V dropped 2 bases and J dropped 2 bases, with 9 bases sitting between them. Germline V gene data show CDR1 as MNHEY and CDR2 as SMNVEV (reference sequence). There are 14 residues in the CDR3. CDR3 bases: TGTGCCAGCAGTTTAAGGGCAGCACAAGAGACCCAGTACTTC. The encoded protein is CASSLRAAQETQYF.

This chain links TRBV10-3 with TRBJ2-3, with D unresolved. V was clipped by 3 bases and J by 1 base, with 5 bases between them. The germline V gene encodes CDR1 ENHRY and CDR2 SYGVKD. The CDR3 has 13 amino acids. In DNA, the CDR3 is TGTGCCATCAGTGAACCAGGCACAGATACGCAGTATTTT. Translation: CAISEPGTDTQYF.

The V and J genes are TRBV7-6 and TRBJ1-1; 7 bases align to TRBD1. The CDR3 runs to 15 residues. The junction had 4 bases not matched to a gene; V was cut back by 1 base and J by 2 bases. CDR1 is SGHVS and CDR2 is FNYEAQ in the germline V gene. DNA for the CDR3: TGTGCCAGCAGCTTAGGGGGGACAGTCAACACTGAAGCTTTCTTT. This encodes CASSLGGTVNTEAFF.

The chain recombines TRBV6-5 with TRBJ1-1; 8 nucleotides align to TRBD1. The J segment lost 5 bases and the V segment lost 6 bases, leaving 8 bases of the junction unmatched. CDR3 length: 14 amino acids. CDR1 MNHEY and CDR2 SVGAGI come from the germline V gene. The CDR3 region is CASSRTGGETEAFF. In nucleotides, the CDR3 is TGTGCCAGCAGCCGAACAGGGGGGGAGACTGAAGCTTTCTTT.

This chain connects TRBV15 to TRBJ1-6; D may be TRBD1 (5 bases). There are 13 residues in the CDR3. V was shortened by 8 bases and J by 5 bases, with 10 bases between the two germline ends. The germline V gene has CDR1 LNHNV and CDR2 YYDKDF (reference sequence). Here the CDR3 DNA reads TGTGCCACCGGTTGGGGGAATAATTCACCCCTCCACTTT. It translates to CATGWGNNSPLHF. The full variable domain, completed using reference TRBV15 and TRBJ1-6, is DAMVIQNPRYQVTQFGKPVTLSCSQTLNHNVMYWYQQKSSQAPKLLFHYYDKDFNNEADTPDNFQSRRPNTSFCFLDIRSPGLGDTAMYLCATGWGNNSPLHFGNGTRLTVT.

The V and J genes are TRBV5-1 and TRBJ2-2; 7 bases fit TRBD1. The junction had 9 bases not matched to a gene; V was cut back by 4 bases and J by 6 bases. The CDR3 totals 15 residues. Germline CDR1 is SGHRS and CDR2 is YFSETQ. The CDR3 DNA follows: TGCGCCAGCAGCGTCCGGGACAGCCGGGCCGGGGAGCTGTTTTTT. Translating it yields CASSVRDSRAGELFF.

V and J are TRBV7-8 and TRBJ2-6; weak D call: TRBD2 (5 bases). V gave up 5 bases and J gave up 0 bases, with 17 bases separating them. This CDR3 is built from 18 residues. Germline V CDR1 and CDR2: SGHVS, FQNEAQ. CDR3 bases: TGTGCCAGCAGCATCGGACCGTTTCGGGGCTCTGGGGCCAACGTCCTGACTTTC. This gives the protein CASSIGPFRGSGANVLTF. The full variable domain, with the rest looked up from reference TRBV7-8 and TRBJ2-6, is GAGVSQSPRYKVAKRGQDVALRCDPISGHVSLFWYQQALGQGPEFLTYFQNEAQLDKSGLPSDRFFAERPEGSVSTLKIQRTQQEDSAVYLCASSIGPFRGSGANVLTFGAGSRLTVL.

V is TRBV25-1 and J is TRBJ1-4, with 7 bases identical to TRBD1. Germline lookup yields CDR1 MGHDK and CDR2 SYGVNS. This CDR3 has 16 residues. V gave up 6 bases and J gave up 5 bases; unmatched junction bases: 12. The CDR3 coding sequence is TGTGCCAGCAGCGGGAGGTGGACAGGAGAGAATGAAAAACTGTTTTTT. The encoded protein is CASSGRWTGENEKLFF.